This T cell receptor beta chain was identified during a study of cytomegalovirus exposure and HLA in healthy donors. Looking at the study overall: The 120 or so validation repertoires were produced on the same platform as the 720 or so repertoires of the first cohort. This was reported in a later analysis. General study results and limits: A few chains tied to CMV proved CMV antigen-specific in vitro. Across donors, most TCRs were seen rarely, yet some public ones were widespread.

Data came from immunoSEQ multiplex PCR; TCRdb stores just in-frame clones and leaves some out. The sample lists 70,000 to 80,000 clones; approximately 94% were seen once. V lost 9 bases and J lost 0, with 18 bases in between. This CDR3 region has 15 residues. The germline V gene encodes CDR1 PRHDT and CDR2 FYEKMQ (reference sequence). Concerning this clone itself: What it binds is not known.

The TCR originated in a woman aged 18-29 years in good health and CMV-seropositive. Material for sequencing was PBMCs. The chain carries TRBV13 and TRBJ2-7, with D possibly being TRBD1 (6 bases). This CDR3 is CASRGRTESSYEQYF. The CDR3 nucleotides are TGTGCCAGTAGAGGCCGGACAGAGAGCTCCTACGAGCAGTACTTC.